This T cell receptor beta chain comes out of a study of cytomegalovirus exposure and HLA in healthy donors. In the study overall: Of several hundred genotyped donors, approximately 80% clustered with self-reported Caucasian donors. Regarding the study as a whole: No immune exposure information besides CMV serostatus was available. Data from an earlier analysis indicated that most TCR beta V segments were productive either about 87% or about 30% of the time. A later analysis linked a missense variant in DCLRE1C to the trimming of TCR beta V and J genes.

Germline assignment: CDR1 SGHKS and CDR2 YYEKEE (reference sequence). The trim removed 2 bases at V and 2 bases at J, leaving 7 bases unmatched. The CDR3 has 16 amino acids. This clone appeared once. Its cognate antigen is unknown. PCR primers comprised 60 Vbeta and 13 Jbeta primers. Generated by immunoSEQ multiplex PCR, the TCRdb table keeps only in-frame clones and is missing some. Counted here are roughly 200,000 clones, approximately 82% occurring once; the ten biggest clones make up about 0.63%. Sequencing input: PBMCs. The rearrangement uses TRBV5-5 and TRBJ2-3, with TRBD2 matching over 8 bases. This TCR derives from a man between 18 and 29 years old in good health and CMV-seronegative. Here the CDR3 DNA reads TGTGCCAGCAGCTTCCGGGAGGGCCTCCCCACAGATACGCAGTATTTT. Amino acids: CASSFREGLPTDTQYF.